These T cell receptor beta chains were read from a single sample in a study of blood T cell repertoires in COVID-19. TCRdb keeps only in-frame clones here, not all; method: immunoSEQ multiplex PCR. The sample consists of some 90,000 clones, about 84% of them appearing once. Sequenced material: peripheral blood. These receptors all stem from a man aged 55-75 years with acute or convalescent COVID-19. The CDR3 runs from the conserved cysteine through the conserved F or W. The D gene is left open where the match is weak. Clone sizes are given selectively: once, few, many, or a class where the clone is expanded.

j_call: TRBJ2-1; clone_size: -; d_call: TRBD2; v_call: TRBV5-6; cdr3_aa: CASSEYAGDSYNEQFF; cdr3_nt: TGTGCCAGCAGCGAATACGCGGGGGACTCCTACAATGAGCAGTTCTTC
j_call: TRBJ1-1; clone_size: once; d_call: -; v_call: TRBV5-1; cdr3_aa: CASSQGLYTEAFF; cdr3_nt: TGCGCCAGCAGCCAGGGGTTATATACTGAAGCTTTCTTT
j_call: TRBJ2-5; clone_size: -; d_call: -; v_call: TRBV6-5; cdr3_aa: CASRSLAEETQYF; cdr3_nt: TGTGCCAGCAGAAGTTTGGCAGAAGAGACCCAGTACTTC
j_call: TRBJ2-3; clone_size: -; d_call: TRBD2; v_call: TRBV5-6; cdr3_aa: CASSLDASGGVDTQYF; cdr3_nt: TGTGCCAGCAGCTTGGACGCTAGCGGGGGTGTCGATACGCAGTATTTT
j_call: TRBJ2-7; clone_size: once; d_call: TRBD1; v_call: TRBV5-5; cdr3_aa: CASSLIHRGRDYEQYF; cdr3_nt: TGTGCCAGCAGCTTAATCCACAGGGGGCGAGACTACGAGCAGTACTTC
j_call: TRBJ1-2; clone_size: -; d_call: TRBD1; v_call: TRBV27; cdr3_aa: CASSLRLRGLNGYTF; cdr3_nt: TGTGCCAGCAGTTTAAGGCTCAGGGGGCTGAATGGCTACACCTTC
j_call: TRBJ2-6; clone_size: -; d_call: -; v_call: TRBV18; cdr3_aa: CASSPGPGHVSGANVLTF; cdr3_nt: TGTGCCAGCTCACCAGGACCGGGACACGTCTCTGGGGCCAACGTCCTGACTTTC
j_call: TRBJ2-7; clone_size: once; d_call: TRBD1; v_call: TRBV29-1; cdr3_aa: CSVEDLSPGQTYEQYF; cdr3_nt: TGCAGCGTTGAAGATCTTAGTCCGGGACAGACCTACGAGCAGTACTTC
j_call: TRBJ2-1; clone_size: -; d_call: -; v_call: TRBV6-5; cdr3_aa: CASSYRQCNEQFF; cdr3_nt: TGTGCCAGCAGTTACCGACAGTGCAATGAGCAGTTCTTC
j_call: TRBJ2-2; clone_size: -; d_call: -; v_call: TRBV6-6; cdr3_aa: CASSYQADTGELFF; cdr3_nt: TGTGCCAGCAGTTATCAGGCAGACACCGGGGAGCTGTTTTTT
j_call: TRBJ1-1; clone_size: -; d_call: -; v_call: TRBV10-3; cdr3_aa: CAIRTNRMGTEAFF; cdr3_nt: TGTGCCATCAGAACGAACAGGATGGGCACTGAAGCTTTCTTT
j_call: TRBJ2-3; clone_size: -; d_call: -; v_call: TRBV10-2; cdr3_aa: CASSRQVERDTQYF; cdr3_nt: TGCGCCAGCAGTAGACAGGTCGAAAGGGATACGCAGTATTTT
j_call: TRBJ1-5; clone_size: -; d_call: TRBD1; v_call: TRBV7-9; cdr3_aa: CASSLVGATGVIQPQHF; cdr3_nt: TGTGCCAGCAGCTTAGTGGGGGCAACAGGGGTGATTCAGCCCCAGCATTTT
j_call: TRBJ2-1; clone_size: -; d_call: TRBD2; v_call: TRBV7-8; cdr3_aa: CASSFQVAGGPYEQFF; cdr3_nt: TGTGCCAGCAGCTTCCAAGTAGCGGGGGGGCCCTATGAGCAGTTCTTC
j_call: TRBJ1-1; clone_size: -; d_call: -; v_call: TRBV3-1/TRBV3-2; cdr3_aa: CASSQGGSEAFF; cdr3_nt: TGTGCCAGCAGCCAAGGAGGTTCTGAAGCTTTCTTT
j_call: TRBJ2-5; clone_size: -; d_call: TRBD2; v_call: TRBV6-2/TRBV6-3; cdr3_aa: CASSWGGQETQYF; cdr3_nt: TGTGCCAGCAGTTGGGGGGGACAAGAGACCCAGTACTTC
j_call: TRBJ2-1; clone_size: -; d_call: TRBD2; v_call: TRBV6-2/TRBV6-3; cdr3_aa: CASSRTDLSGMGEQFF; cdr3_nt: TGTGCCAGCAGTCGTACCGACCTTAGCGGGATGGGTGAGCAGTTCTTC
j_call: TRBJ1-1; clone_size: -; d_call: -; v_call: TRBV4-3; cdr3_aa: CASSQDRTGPEAFF; cdr3_nt: TGCGCCAGCAGCCAAGATCGAACAGGGCCTGAAGCTTTCTTT
j_call: TRBJ1-5; clone_size: -; d_call: -; v_call: TRBV18; cdr3_aa: CASSPARDQPQHF; cdr3_nt: TGTGCCAGCTCACCAGCGAGGGATCAGCCCCAGCATTTT
j_call: TRBJ1-4; clone_size: -; d_call: -; v_call: TRBV2; cdr3_aa: CASKGGQATNEKLFF; cdr3_nt: TGTGCCAGCAAGGGCGGGCAAGCAACTAATGAAAAACTGTTTTTT
j_call: TRBJ1-1; clone_size: -; d_call: -; v_call: TRBV28; cdr3_aa: CASSLFGQPTGAFF; cdr3_nt: TGTGCCAGCAGTTTATTTGGACAGCCTACTGGGGCTTTCTTT
j_call: TRBJ1-2; clone_size: -; d_call: TRBD1; v_call: TRBV18; cdr3_aa: CASSPPRTGPSVTF; cdr3_nt: TGTGCCAGCTCACCACCTAGGACAGGCCCCTCCGTCACCTTC
j_call: TRBJ2-2; clone_size: -; d_call: TRBD1; v_call: TRBV10-3; cdr3_aa: CASKRDRDTGELFF; cdr3_nt: TGTGCCAGCAAACGGGACAGGGACACCGGGGAGCTGTTTTTT
j_call: TRBJ2-6; clone_size: -; d_call: -; v_call: TRBV6-5; cdr3_aa: CASNPVPGANVLTF; cdr3_nt: TGTGCCAGCAATCCGGTCCCTGGGGCCAACGTCCTGACTTTC
j_call: TRBJ1-2; clone_size: -; d_call: TRBD1; v_call: TRBV5-1; cdr3_aa: CASSRGTGWEGYTF; cdr3_nt: TGCGCCAGCAGCCGGGGGACAGGGTGGGAAGGCTACACCTTC
j_call: TRBJ2-3; clone_size: -; d_call: -; v_call: TRBV4-3; cdr3_aa: CASSQDYDSPDTQYF; cdr3_nt: TGCGCCAGCAGCCAAGATTACGATAGCCCGGATACGCAGTATTTT
j_call: TRBJ2-7; clone_size: -; d_call: TRBD1; v_call: TRBV30; cdr3_aa: CAWSVLLILAGGASEQYF; cdr3_nt: TGTGCCTGGAGTGTACTATTAATCCTCGCAGGGGGCGCGTCCGAGCAGTACTTC
j_call: TRBJ1-4; clone_size: -; d_call: -; v_call: TRBV27; cdr3_aa: CASSFGQGIEKLFF; cdr3_nt: TGTGCCAGCAGTTTCGGCCAGGGAATCGAAAAACTGTTTTTT
j_call: TRBJ1-2; clone_size: -; d_call: -; v_call: TRBV7-2; cdr3_aa: CASSLGGQLGYGYTF; cdr3_nt: TGTGCCAGCAGCCTAGGGGGGCAGCTCGGCTATGGCTACACCTTC
j_call: TRBJ2-7; clone_size: -; d_call: -; v_call: TRBV4-1; cdr3_aa: CASSQYRAYEQYF; cdr3_nt: TGCGCCAGCAGCCAATACAGGGCCTACGAGCAGTACTTC
j_call: TRBJ2-4; clone_size: few; d_call: TRBD2; v_call: TRBV5-1; cdr3_aa: CASSLREGNIQYF; cdr3_nt: TGCGCCAGCAGCTTGCGGGAGGGAAACATTCAGTACTTC
j_call: TRBJ2-1; clone_size: once; d_call: -; v_call: TRBV7-8; cdr3_aa: CASSLVRTVNNEQFF; cdr3_nt: TGTGCCAGCAGCTTGGTCAGGACAGTGAACAATGAGCAGTTCTTC
j_call: TRBJ2-7; clone_size: once; d_call: TRBD1; v_call: TRBV6-2/TRBV6-3; cdr3_aa: CASSYLQGAINEQYF; cdr3_nt: TGTGCCAGCAGTTACCTGCAGGGGGCTATTAACGAGCAGTACTTC
j_call: TRBJ2-7; clone_size: -; d_call: TRBD2; v_call: TRBV27; cdr3_aa: CASSSVGLAETYEQYF; cdr3_nt: TGTGCCAGCAGTTCGGTCGGACTAGCGGAGACCTACGAGCAGTACTTC
j_call: TRBJ1-1; clone_size: -; d_call: TRBD1; v_call: TRBV5-1; cdr3_aa: CASSSLLGRDRGGGTEAFF; cdr3_nt: TGCGCCAGCAGCTCCCTACTAGGTCGGGACAGGGGTGGAGGCACTGAAGCTTTCTTT
j_call: TRBJ1-1; clone_size: once; d_call: -; v_call: TRBV5-1; cdr3_aa: CASSLARLRGMNTEAFF; cdr3_nt: TGCGCCAGCAGCTTGGCCAGGTTAAGGGGCATGAACACTGAAGCTTTCTTT
j_call: TRBJ1-5; clone_size: -; d_call: TRBD1; v_call: TRBV20-1; cdr3_aa: CSASPGTGFNQPQHF; cdr3_nt: TGCAGTGCTAGTCCCGGGACAGGTTTCAATCAGCCCCAGCATTTT
j_call: TRBJ2-5; clone_size: -; d_call: TRBD2; v_call: TRBV18; cdr3_aa: CASSPTRLAAQETQYF; cdr3_nt: TGTGCCAGCTCACCAACACGACTAGCGGCTCAAGAGACCCAGTACTTC
j_call: TRBJ2-7; clone_size: few; d_call: -; v_call: TRBV27; cdr3_aa: CASSLTQGYEQYF; cdr3_nt: TGTGCCAGCAGTTTGACACAGGGCTACGAGCAGTACTTC
j_call: TRBJ1-3; clone_size: -; d_call: -; v_call: TRBV4-3; cdr3_aa: CASSLGRFGNTIYF; cdr3_nt: TGCGCCAGCAGCCTTGGGCGTTTTGGAAACACCATATATTTT
j_call: TRBJ2-5; clone_size: -; d_call: -; v_call: TRBV11-3; cdr3_aa: CASSPRKGEETQYF; cdr3_nt: TGTGCCAGCAGCCCGCGGAAGGGGGAAGAGACCCAGTACTTC
j_call: TRBJ1-2; clone_size: few; d_call: TRBD1; v_call: TRBV6-6; cdr3_aa: CASRAGTGYYGYTF; cdr3_nt: TGTGCCAGCAGGGCCGGGACAGGGTATTATGGCTACACCTTC
j_call: TRBJ2-2; clone_size: -; d_call: -; v_call: TRBV5-1; cdr3_aa: CASSLGGTANTGELFF; cdr3_nt: TGCGCCAGCAGCCTCGGAGGGACAGCTAACACCGGGGAGCTGTTTTTT
j_call: TRBJ2-3; clone_size: -; d_call: -; v_call: TRBV27; cdr3_aa: CASSSTREPDTQYF; cdr3_nt: TGTGCCAGCAGTTCAACCCGCGAGCCAGATACGCAGTATTTT
j_call: TRBJ2-6; clone_size: -; d_call: TRBD2; v_call: TRBV4-2; cdr3_aa: CASSQDSALLAAGANVLTF; cdr3_nt: TGTGCCAGCAGCCAAGATTCCGCCCTACTAGCGGCTGGGGCCAACGTCCTGACTTTC
j_call: TRBJ2-3; clone_size: -; d_call: TRBD2; v_call: TRBV5-4; cdr3_aa: CASSSLTGGRGADTQYF; cdr3_nt: TGTGCCAGCAGCTCCCTTACGGGAGGGAGAGGGGCAGATACGCAGTATTTT
j_call: TRBJ2-1; clone_size: few; d_call: TRBD2; v_call: TRBV27; cdr3_aa: CASSSRTSGPPVEQFF; cdr3_nt: TGTGCCAGCAGTTCCCGGACTAGCGGGCCCCCCGTCGAGCAGTTCTTC
j_call: TRBJ2-1; clone_size: -; d_call: -; v_call: TRBV5-6; cdr3_aa: CASSLGRDRYNEQFF; cdr3_nt: TGTGCCAGCAGCTTGGGGCGGGATCGCTACAATGAGCAGTTCTTC
j_call: TRBJ2-7; clone_size: -; d_call: TRBD2; v_call: TRBV28; cdr3_aa: CASSLFRAGVIYEQYF; cdr3_nt: TGTGCCAGCAGTTTATTTAGGGCGGGGGTCATCTACGAGCAGTACTTC
j_call: TRBJ2-6; clone_size: -; d_call: TRBD1; v_call: TRBV2; cdr3_aa: CASSRDRGSGANVLTF; cdr3_nt: TGTGCCAGCAGCCGGGACAGGGGTTCAGGGGCCAACGTCCTGACTTTC
j_call: TRBJ1-5; clone_size: -; d_call: -; v_call: TRBV28; cdr3_aa: CASSLWEPRQLGQPQHF; cdr3_nt: TGTGCCAGCAGTTTATGGGAACCGCGACAGCTAGGCCAGCCCCAGCATTTT